This TCR beta chain was profiled in a study of T cell changes during pregnancy in multiple sclerosis. Assay used: immunoSEQ multiplex PCR; TCRdb lists only in-frame clones, some missing. Of over 25,000 clones listed, around 89% are singletons. This CDR3 is 14 amino acids long. V dropped 2 bases and J dropped 5 bases, with 12 bases sitting between them. CDR1 MNHEY and CDR2 SVGAGI come from the germline V gene. This specimen was CD8+ T cells from peripheral blood mononuclear cells, taken after pregnancy. This TCR derives from a female donor with multiple sclerosis, enrolled in a pregnancy study. V is TRBV6-5 and J is TRBJ1-1, with D unclear. The CDR3 DNA reads TGTGCCAGCAGTTACGCCGTGGGAGGGACTGAAGCTTTCTTT. It codes for CASSYAVGGTEAFF.